This T cell receptor (beta chain) was observed in a study of cytomegalovirus exposure and HLA in healthy donors. For the study at large: Some 77 million unique TCRs from HLA-typed donors were held in an early release of data.

This PCR relied on a set of 60 Vbeta primers and 13 Jbeta primers. Measured with immunoSEQ multiplex PCR; TCRdb has only the in-frame clones, and not every one. The sample carries roughly 50,000 clones, approximately 77% recorded once. Sequenced input: PBMCs. This TCR came from a woman between 18 and 29 years old in good health and CMV-seronegative.

DNA for the CDR3: TGTGCCAGCAGTTTATCTGGCAGGGTATACGAGCAGTACTTC. Translation gives CASSLSGRVYEQYF. The chain recombines TRBV27 with TRBJ2-7, with D perhaps TRBD1 (5 bases). Germline CDR1 and CDR2: MNHEY and SMNVEV (reference sequence). The CDR3 sequence is 14 residues long. The ends were cut back, 0 bases at V and 4 bases at J, with 10 bases in the middle.